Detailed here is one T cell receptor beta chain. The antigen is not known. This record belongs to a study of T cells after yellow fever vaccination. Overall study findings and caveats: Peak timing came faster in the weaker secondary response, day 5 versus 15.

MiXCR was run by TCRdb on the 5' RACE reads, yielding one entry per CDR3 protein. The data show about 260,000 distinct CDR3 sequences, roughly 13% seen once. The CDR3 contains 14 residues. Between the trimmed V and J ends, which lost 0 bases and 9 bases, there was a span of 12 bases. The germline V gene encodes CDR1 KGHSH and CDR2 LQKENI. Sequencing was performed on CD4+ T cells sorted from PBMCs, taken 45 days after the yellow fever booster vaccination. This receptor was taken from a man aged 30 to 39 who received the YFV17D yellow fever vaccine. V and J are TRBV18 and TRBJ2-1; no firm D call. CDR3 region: CASSPPGKGGEQFF. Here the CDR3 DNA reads TGTGCCAGCTCACCACCGGGGAAAGGTGGTGAGCAGTTCTTC.